This T cell receptor beta chain was recovered during a study of T-cell memory formation after mild COVID-19. Using its own MiXCR run on the 5' RACE reads, TCRdb lists one record per CDR3 protein. The table has approximately 150,000 distinct CDR3 sequences, 13% to 15% seen once. Between the trimmed V and J ends, which lost 4 bases and 0 bases, there was a span of 7 bases. This CDR3 contains 13 residues. Only a few counts were recorded for this clonotype. The chain is built from TRBV12-3 or TRBV12-4 and TRBJ2-7, with D possibly matching TRBD1 (6 bases). The sequenced material came from PBMCs or a T cell subset sorted from them (not recorded which). This TCR derives from an adult woman who had mild COVID-19 (a few samples of this study predate the infection). Cell type and time point are not known. CDR3 in DNA: TGTGCCAGCAGTTGGGACAACTCCTACGAGCAGTACTTC. Protein sequence: CASSWDNSYEQYF.